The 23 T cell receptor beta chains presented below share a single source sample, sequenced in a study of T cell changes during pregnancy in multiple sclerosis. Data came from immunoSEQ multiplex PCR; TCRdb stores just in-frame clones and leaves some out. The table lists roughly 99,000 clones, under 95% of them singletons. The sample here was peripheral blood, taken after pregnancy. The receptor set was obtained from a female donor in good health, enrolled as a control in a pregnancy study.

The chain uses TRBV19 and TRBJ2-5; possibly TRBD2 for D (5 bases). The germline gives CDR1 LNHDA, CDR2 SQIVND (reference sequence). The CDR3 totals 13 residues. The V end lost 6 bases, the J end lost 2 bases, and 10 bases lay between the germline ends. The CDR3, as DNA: TGTGCCAGTAGCGGGATAGGGCAAGAGACCCAGTACTTC. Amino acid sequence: CASSGIGQETQYF.

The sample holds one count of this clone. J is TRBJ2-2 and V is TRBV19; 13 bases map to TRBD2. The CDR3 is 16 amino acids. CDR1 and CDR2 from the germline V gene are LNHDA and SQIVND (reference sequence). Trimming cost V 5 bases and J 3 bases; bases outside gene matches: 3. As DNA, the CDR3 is TGTGCCAGTAGTCGGACTAGCGGGGGAGACACCGGGGAGCTGTTTTTT. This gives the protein CASSRTSGGDTGELFF.

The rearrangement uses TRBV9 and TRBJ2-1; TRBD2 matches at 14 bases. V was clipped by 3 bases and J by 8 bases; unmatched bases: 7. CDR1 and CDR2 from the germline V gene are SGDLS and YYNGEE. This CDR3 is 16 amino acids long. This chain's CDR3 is CASSALGTSGSYEQFF. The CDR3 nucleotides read TGTGCCAGCAGCGCACTCGGGACTAGCGGGAGCTATGAGCAGTTCTTC.

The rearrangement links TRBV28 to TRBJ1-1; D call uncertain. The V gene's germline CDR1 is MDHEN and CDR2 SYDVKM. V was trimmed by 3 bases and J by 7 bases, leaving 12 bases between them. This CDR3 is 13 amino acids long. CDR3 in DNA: TGTGCCAGCAGTTTCCGGGAGTACATTGAAGCTTTCTTT. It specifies CASSFREYIEAFF.

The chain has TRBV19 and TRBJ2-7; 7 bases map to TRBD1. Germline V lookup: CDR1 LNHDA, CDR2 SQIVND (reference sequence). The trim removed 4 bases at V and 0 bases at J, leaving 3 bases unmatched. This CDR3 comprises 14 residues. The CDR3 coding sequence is TGTGCCAGTAGTAGGGCAGGGGGCTCCTACGAGCAGTACTTC. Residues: CASSRAGGSYEQYF.

The CDR3 reads CASSQPTAGNEQFF. The CDR3, as DNA: TGCGCCAGCAGCCAACCGACGGCGGGCAATGAGCAGTTCTTC. V gene TRBV4-1 combines with J gene TRBJ2-1, with D possibly matching TRBD2 (5 bases). Trimming removed 2 bases from V and 6 bases from J, with 11 bases in between. Germline V gives CDR1 MGHRA, CDR2 YSYEKL. There are 14 residues in the CDR3.

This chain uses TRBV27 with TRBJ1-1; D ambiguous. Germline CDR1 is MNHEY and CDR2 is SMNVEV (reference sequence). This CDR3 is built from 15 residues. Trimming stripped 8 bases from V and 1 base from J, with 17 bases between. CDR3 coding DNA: TGTGCCAGCCAAACCTCGGGGTCGACGAACACTGAAGCTTTCTTT. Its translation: CASQTSGSTNTEAFF.

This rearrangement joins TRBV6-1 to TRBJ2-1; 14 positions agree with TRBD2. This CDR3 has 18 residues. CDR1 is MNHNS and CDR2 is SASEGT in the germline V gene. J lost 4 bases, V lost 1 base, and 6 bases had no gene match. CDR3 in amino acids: CASSEEGLAGAIYNEQFF. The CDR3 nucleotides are TGTGCCAGCAGTGAAGAGGGACTAGCGGGGGCGATTTACAATGAGCAGTTCTTC.

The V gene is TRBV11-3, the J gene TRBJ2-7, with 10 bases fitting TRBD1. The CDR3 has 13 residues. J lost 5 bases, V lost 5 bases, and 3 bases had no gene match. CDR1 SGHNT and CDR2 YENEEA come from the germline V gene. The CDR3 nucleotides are TGTGCCAGCAGCGTGACAGGGGGCAACGAGCAGTACTTC. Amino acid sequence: CASSVTGGNEQYF.

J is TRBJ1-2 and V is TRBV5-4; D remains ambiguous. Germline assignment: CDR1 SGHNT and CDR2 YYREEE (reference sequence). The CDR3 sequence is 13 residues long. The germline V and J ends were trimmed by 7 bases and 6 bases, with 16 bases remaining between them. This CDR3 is CASVRGNDNGYTF. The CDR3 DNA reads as TGTGCCAGCGTGCGAGGGAACGACAATGGCTACACCTTC.

CDR3 sequence reads: CASSYSDTGNTIYF. The CDR3 nucleotides are TGTGCCAGCAGTTACTCGGACACTGGAAACACCATATATTTT. This chain joins TRBV6-5 and TRBJ1-3; weak D call: TRBD1 (5 bases). This CDR3 is built from 14 residues. V was cut by 0 bases and J by 2 bases, with 5 bases left in between. Looked up from germline, CDR1 is MNHEY and CDR2 is SVGAGI.

The CDR3 region has the DNA TGTGCCAGTAGTACGACAGGGCGATCACCCCTCCACTTT. Its protein product is CASSTTGRSPLHF. V is TRBV19 and J is TRBJ1-6; 7 bases line up with TRBD1. Germline lookup yields CDR1 LNHDA and CDR2 SQIVND (reference sequence). The CDR3 loop spans 13 amino acids. Losses at the gene ends were 4 bases for V and 10 bases for J; bases not matched to a gene: 4.

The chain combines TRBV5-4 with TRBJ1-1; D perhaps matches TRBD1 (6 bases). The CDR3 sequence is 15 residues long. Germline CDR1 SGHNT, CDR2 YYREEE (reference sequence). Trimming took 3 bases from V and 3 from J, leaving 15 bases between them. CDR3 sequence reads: CASSSPQGKYTEAFF. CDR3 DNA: TGTGCCAGCAGCTCGCCCCAGGGGAAGTACACTGAAGCTTTCTTT.

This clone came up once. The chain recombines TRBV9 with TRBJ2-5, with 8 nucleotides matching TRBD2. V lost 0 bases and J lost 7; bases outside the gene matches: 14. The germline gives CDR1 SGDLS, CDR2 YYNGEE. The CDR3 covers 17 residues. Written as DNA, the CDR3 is TGTGCCAGCAGCGTAGTAGGCGGGGGGCCACGTAGGGGGACCCAGTACTTC. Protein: CASSVVGGGPRRGTQYF.

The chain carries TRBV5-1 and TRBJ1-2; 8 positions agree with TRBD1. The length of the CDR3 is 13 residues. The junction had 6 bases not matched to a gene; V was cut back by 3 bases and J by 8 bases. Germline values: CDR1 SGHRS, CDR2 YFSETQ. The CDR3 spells CASSSTGVGGYTF. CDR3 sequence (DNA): TGCGCCAGCAGCTCGACAGGGGTTGGAGGCTACACCTTC.

The CDR3: CASGTGVHEQFF. Written as DNA, the CDR3 is TGTGCCAGCGGAACAGGGGTCCATGAGCAGTTCTTC. This chain joins TRBV11-3 and TRBJ2-1, with TRBD1 matching over 7 bases. The CDR3 consists of 12 residues. Germline CDR1 reads SGHNT; CDR2 reads YENEEA. Trimming cost V 8 bases and J 8 bases; bases outside gene matches: 6.

The CDR3 loop is CASSPPSRVYGYTF. In DNA form, the CDR3 reads TGTGCCAGCTCACCACCGAGCAGGGTTTATGGCTACACCTTC. The genes are TRBV18 and TRBJ1-2; a possible D gene is TRBD1 (5 bases). V was clipped by 0 bases and J by 5 bases, with 10 bases between them. The CDR3 has 14 residues. The V gene's germline CDR1 is KGHSH and CDR2 LQKENI.

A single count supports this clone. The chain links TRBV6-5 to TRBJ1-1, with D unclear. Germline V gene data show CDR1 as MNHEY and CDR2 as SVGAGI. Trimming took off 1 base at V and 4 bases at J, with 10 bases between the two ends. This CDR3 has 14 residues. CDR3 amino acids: CASSYFAASTEAFF. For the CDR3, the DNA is TGTGCCAGCAGTTACTTTGCGGCTAGCACTGAAGCTTTCTTT.

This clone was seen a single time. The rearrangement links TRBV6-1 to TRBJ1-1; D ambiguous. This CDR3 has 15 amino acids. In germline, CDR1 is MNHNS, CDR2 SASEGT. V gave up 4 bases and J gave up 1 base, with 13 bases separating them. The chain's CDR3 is CASSVSWRENTEAFF. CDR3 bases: TGTGCCAGCAGTGTTTCGTGGAGGGAGAACACTGAAGCTTTCTTT.

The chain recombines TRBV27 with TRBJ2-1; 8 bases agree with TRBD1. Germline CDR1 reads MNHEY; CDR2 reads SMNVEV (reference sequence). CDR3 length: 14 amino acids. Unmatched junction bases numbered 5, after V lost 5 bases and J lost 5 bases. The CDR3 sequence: CASSDRGQDNEQFF. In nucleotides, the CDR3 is TGTGCCAGCAGTGACAGGGGACAGGACAATGAGCAGTTCTTC.

CDR3 coding DNA: TGTGCCAGCAGCTTAGTAGCGGGGACGAGCAATCAGCCCCAGCATTTT. It specifies CASSLVAGTSNQPQHF. The chain is built from TRBV7-9 and TRBJ1-5, with D maybe TRBD1 (5 bases). There are 16 residues in the CDR3. Germline V gene sequence: CDR1 SEHNR, CDR2 FQNEAQ (reference sequence). V shed 1 base and J shed 1 base, with 11 bases lying between them.

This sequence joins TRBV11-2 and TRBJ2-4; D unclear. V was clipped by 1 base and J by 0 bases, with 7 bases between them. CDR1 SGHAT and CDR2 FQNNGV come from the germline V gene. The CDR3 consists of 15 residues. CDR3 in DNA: TGTGCCAGCAGCTTAGGTCCGGGAGCCAAAAACATTCAGTACTTC. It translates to CASSLGPGAKNIQYF.

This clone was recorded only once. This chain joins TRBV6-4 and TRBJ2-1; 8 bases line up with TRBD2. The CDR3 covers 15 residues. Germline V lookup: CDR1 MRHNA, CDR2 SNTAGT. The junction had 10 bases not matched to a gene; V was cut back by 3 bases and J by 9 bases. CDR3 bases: TGTGCCAGCAGTGAGGCGGCGGGGGGAAGCGGTGAGCAGTTCTTC. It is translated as CASSEAAGGSGEQFF.